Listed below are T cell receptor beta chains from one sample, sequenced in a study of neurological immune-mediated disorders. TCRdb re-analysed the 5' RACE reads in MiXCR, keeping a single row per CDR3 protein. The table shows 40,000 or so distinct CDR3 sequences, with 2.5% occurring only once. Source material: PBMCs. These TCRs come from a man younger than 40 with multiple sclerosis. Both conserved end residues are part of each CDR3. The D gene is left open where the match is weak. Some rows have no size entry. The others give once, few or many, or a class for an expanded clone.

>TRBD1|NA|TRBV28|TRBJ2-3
TGTGCCAGCAGGACTTACAGGGGCGGCACGATCACAGATACGCAGTATTTT
CASRTYRGGTITDTQYF
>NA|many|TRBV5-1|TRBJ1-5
TGCGCCAGCAGCTTAGGTGGGGGGGAGGGGCAGCCCCAGCATTTT
CASSLGGGEGQPQHF
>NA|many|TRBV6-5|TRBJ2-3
TGTGCCAGCAGTTACGTGGGCATTCGCACAGATACGCAGTATTTT
CASSYVGIRTDTQYF
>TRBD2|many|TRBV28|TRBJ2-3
TGTGCCAGCAGTTCAGCGGGGAGCTTTTTTAGCACAGATACGCAGTATTTT
CASSSAGSFFSTDTQYF
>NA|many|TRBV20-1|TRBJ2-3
TGCAGTGCTCCCCGGGGGCCCAGGACAGATACGCAGTATTTT
CSAPRGPRTDTQYF
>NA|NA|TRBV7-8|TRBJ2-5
NA
CASSFYICSAREDREYETQYF
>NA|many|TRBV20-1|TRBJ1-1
TGCAGTGTTTTTCAGGGAGTTACTGAAGCTTTCTTT
CSVFQGVTEAFF
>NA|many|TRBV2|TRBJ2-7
TGTGCCAGCACGAAGACAGACCTCTACGAGCAGTACTTC
CASTKTDLYEQYF
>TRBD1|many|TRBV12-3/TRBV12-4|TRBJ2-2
TGTGCCAGCAGAGACATGGGACAGGGGGTCTTCGGGGAGCTGTTTTTT
CASRDMGQGVFGELFF
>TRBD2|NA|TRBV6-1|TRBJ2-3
TGTGCCAGCAGTGAAGCAGCGGGGGGGCCAGATACGCAGTATTTT
CASSEAAGGPDTQYF
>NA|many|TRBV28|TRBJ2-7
TGTGCCAGCCACGAAAGAGGACTGCACCTCGAGCAGTACTTC
CASHERGLHLEQYF
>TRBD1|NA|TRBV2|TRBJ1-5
TGTGCCAGCAGTGCTAGGGGGCAAGATCAGCCCCAGCATTTT
CASSARGQDQPQHF
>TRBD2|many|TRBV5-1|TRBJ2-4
TGCGCCAGCAGCTCCGGGACTAGACAAAACATTCAGTACTTC
CASSSGTRQNIQYF
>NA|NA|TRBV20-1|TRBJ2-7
TGCAGTGCCCCGTGGGACCCCTACGAGCAGTACTTC
CSAPWDPYEQYF
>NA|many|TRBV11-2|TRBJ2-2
TGTGCCAGCAGCTTATGGACGGCGAACACCGGGGAGCTGTTTTTT
CASSLWTANTGELFF
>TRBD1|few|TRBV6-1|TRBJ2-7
TGTGCCAGCTCGACAGGGCATGAATACGAGCAGTACTTC
CASSTGHEYEQYF